Listed below are T cell receptor beta chains from one sample, sequenced in a study of CD8+ T cells in alopecia areata. TCRdb's table, derived via immunoSEQ multiplex PCR, lists solely in-frame clones and lacks some. The repertoire consists of approximately 280,000 clones, with nearly 60% occurring once and the leading ten covering 1.8%. The sample consisted of CD4+ T cells sorted from blood, taken at week 24, from a patient treated with tofacitinib. The receptors originated from a human donor with alopecia areata. The CDR3 runs from the conserved cysteine through the conserved F or W. A D gene is named only where the DNA matches it firmly. Clone sizes are given selectively: once, few, many, or a class where the clone is expanded.

d_call j_call v_call clone_size cdr3_aa cdr3_nt
NA TRBJ2-1 TRBV9 few CASSVVPSSYNEQFF TGTGCCAGCAGCGTGGTACCGAGCTCCTACAATGAGCAGTTCTTC
TRBD1 TRBJ1-1 TRBV25-1 few CASRGTGWDTEAFF TGTGCCAGCAGAGGGACAGGGTGGGACACTGAAGCTTTCTTT
NA TRBJ2-5 TRBV4-1 NA CASSQDPRGGQETQYF TGCGCCAGCAGCCAAGATCCCAGGGGGGGACAAGAGACCCAGTACTTC
NA TRBJ2-7 TRBV30 NA CAWSGIPTEQYF TGTGCCTGGAGTGGAATCCCGACCGAGCAGTACTTC
NA TRBJ1-1 TRBV6-6 NA CASSTGGGTEAFF TGTGCCAGCTCGACCGGGGGAGGCACTGAAGCTTTCTTT
TRBD1 TRBJ2-5 TRBV7-2 NA CASSLVQGQETQYF TGTGCCAGCAGCTTAGTACAGGGGCAAGAGACCCAGTACTTC
TRBD2 TRBJ2-7 TRBV29-1 few CSVGFPGGMRYEQYF TGCAGCGTTGGTTTTCCGGGGGGAATGCGGTACGAGCAGTACTTC
NA TRBJ1-2 TRBV5-4 NA CASSLGGGANYGYTF TGTGCCAGCAGCTTGGGTGGCGGGGCAAACTATGGCTACACCTTC
NA TRBJ2-1 TRBV30 NA CAWSPRASSYNEQFF TGTGCCTGGAGTCCTCGGGCTAGCTCCTACAATGAGCAGTTCTTC
NA TRBJ1-4 TRBV27 few CASSPQGGWEKLFF TGTGCCAGCAGTCCCCAGGGAGGTTGGGAAAAACTGTTTTTT
NA TRBJ2-2 TRBV2 NA CASSDSISGGTVTGELFF TGTGCCAGCAGTGATTCCATCTCGGGCGGGACCGTCACCGGGGAGCTGTTTTTT